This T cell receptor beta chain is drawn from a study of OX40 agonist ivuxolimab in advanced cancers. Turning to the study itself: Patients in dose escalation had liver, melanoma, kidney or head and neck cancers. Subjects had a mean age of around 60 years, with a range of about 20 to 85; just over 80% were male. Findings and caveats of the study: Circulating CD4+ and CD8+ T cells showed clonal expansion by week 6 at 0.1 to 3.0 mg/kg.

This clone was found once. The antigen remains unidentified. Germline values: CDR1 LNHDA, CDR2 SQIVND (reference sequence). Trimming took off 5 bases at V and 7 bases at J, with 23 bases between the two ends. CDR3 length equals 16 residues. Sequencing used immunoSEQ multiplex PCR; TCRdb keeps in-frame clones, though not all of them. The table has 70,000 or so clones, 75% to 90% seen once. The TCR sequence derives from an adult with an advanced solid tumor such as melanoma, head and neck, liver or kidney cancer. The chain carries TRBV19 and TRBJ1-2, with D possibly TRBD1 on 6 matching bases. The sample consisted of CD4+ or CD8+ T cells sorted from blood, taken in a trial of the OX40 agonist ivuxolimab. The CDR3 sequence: CASSYRVGYSNGGYTF. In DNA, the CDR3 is TGTGCCAGTAGTTACAGGGTTGGATATAGCAACGGTGGCTACACCTTC.